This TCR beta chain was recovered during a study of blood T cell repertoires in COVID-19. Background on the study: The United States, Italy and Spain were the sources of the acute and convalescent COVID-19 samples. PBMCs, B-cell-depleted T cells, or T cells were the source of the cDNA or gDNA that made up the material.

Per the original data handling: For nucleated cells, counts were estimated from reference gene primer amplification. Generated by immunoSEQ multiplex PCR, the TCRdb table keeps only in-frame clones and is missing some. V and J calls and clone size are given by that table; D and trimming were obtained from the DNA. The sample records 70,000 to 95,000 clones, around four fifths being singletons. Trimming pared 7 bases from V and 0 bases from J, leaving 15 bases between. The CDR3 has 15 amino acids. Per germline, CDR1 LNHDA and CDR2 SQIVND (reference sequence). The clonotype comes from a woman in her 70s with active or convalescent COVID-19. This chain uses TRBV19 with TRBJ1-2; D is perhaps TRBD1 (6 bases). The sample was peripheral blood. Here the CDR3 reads CASTSSRGSNYGYTF. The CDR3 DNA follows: TGTGCCAGTACCTCCTCAAGGGGGTCTAACTATGGCTACACCTTC.